The sequence of this T cell receptor (beta chain) was determined in a study of identical twins. Overall study results and limits: Sequences that were beta out-of-frame showed weaker excess twin sharing. The study found that models underestimated out-of-frame TCR alpha sharing in monozygotic twins.

TCRdb used MiXCR to reprocess the 5' RACE reads, holding one entry per CDR3 protein. The sample consists of roughly 250,000 distinct CDR3 sequences, approximately 7.8% of them appearing once. This CDR3 is 17 amino acids long. V trimming: 4 bases; J trimming: 2 bases; junction bases outside the gene matches: 7. Germline CDR1 reads MNHEY; CDR2 reads SMNVEV (reference sequence). Concerning this clonotype: As yet, its antigen is unknown.

Another study also made use of these data, one on yellow fever vaccine responses in identical twins.

This clonotype was obtained from a woman between 18 and 29 years old in good health. The genes are TRBV27 and TRBJ2-5, with TRBD2 matching over 13 bases. Sequenced: CD8+ T cells sorted from blood. CDR3 DNA sequence: TGTGCCAGCAGTTCCATGACTAGCGGGGGGCGACAAGAGACCCAGTACTTC. It yields the protein CASSSMTSGGRQETQYF.